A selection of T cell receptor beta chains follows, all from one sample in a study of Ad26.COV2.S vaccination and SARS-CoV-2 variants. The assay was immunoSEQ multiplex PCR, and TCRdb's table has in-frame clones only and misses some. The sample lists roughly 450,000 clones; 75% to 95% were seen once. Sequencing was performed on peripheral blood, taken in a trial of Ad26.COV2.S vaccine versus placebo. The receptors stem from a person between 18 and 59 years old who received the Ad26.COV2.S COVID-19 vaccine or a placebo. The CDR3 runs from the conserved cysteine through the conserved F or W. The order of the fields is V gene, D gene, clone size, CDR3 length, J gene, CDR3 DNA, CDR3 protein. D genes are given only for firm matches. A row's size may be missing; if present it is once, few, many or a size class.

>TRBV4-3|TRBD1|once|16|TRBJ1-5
TGCGCCAGCAGTCGACAGGGGGCGATGGAAAATCAGCCCCAGCATTTT
CASSRQGAMENQPQHF
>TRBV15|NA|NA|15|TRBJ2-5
TGTGCCACCAGCAGAGAACGTGGGGGGCGAGAGACCCAGTACTTC
CATSRERGGRETQYF
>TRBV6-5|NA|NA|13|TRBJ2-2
TGTGCCAGCAGCTCTCGGATCAACGGCGGGCTGTTTTTT
CASSSRINGGLFF
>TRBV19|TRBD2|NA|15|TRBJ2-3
TGTGCCAGTAGTATATCCGGCGGGAGGGCCGATACGCAGTATTTT
CASSISGGRADTQYF
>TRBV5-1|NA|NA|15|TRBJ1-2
TGCGCCAGCAGCTTGGAGGACTCGGGCACCTATGGCTACACCTTC
CASSLEDSGTYGYTF
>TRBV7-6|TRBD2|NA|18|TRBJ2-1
TGTGCCAGCAGCTTAGTAAATTCCGGGACTAGCGCCTACAATGAGCAGTTCTTC
CASSLVNSGTSAYNEQFF
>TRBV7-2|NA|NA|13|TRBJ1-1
TGTGCCAGCAGCTTAGTATTTCAGACTGAAGCTTTCTTT
CASSLVFQTEAFF
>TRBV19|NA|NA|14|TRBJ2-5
TGTGCCAGTAGTATAGGGCAGCCTGAAGAGACCCAGTACTTC
CASSIGQPEETQYF
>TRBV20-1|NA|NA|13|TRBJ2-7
TGCAGTGCTAGTGGGGAGGTTATCTACGAGCAGTACTTC
CSASGEVIYEQYF
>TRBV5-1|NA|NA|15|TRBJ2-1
TGCGCCAGCAGCTTCCGGGACATTCGGAACAATGAGCAGTTCTTC
CASSFRDIRNNEQFF
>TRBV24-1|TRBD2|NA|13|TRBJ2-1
TGTGCCACCAGTCAACTAGCGGGAACTGAGCAGTTCTTC
CATSQLAGTEQFF
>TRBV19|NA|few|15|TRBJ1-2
TGTGCCAGTAGTATTTTGCCATCTAGAACCTATGGCTACACCTTC
CASSILPSRTYGYTF
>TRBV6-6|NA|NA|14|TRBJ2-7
TGTGCCAGCAGTCCTTTCAGGAGATCCTACGAGCAGTACTTC
CASSPFRRSYEQYF
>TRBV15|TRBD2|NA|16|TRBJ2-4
TGTGCCACCAGCGTAGGCATAGCGGGAGCGAGAAACATTCAGTACTTC
CATSVGIAGARNIQYF
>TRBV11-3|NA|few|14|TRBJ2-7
TGTGCCAGCAGCCTCGCCAGGGTCTCCTACGAGCAGTACTTC
CASSLARVSYEQYF
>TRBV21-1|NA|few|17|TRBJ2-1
TGTGCCAGCAGCCCGAGACTAGCGGGAGGATTTGGAAATGAGCAGTTCTTC
CASSPRLAGGFGNEQFF
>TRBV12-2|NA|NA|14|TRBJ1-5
TGTGCAAGTCGCTTCGCGAGCAGGGCTCAGCCCCAGCATTTT
CASRFASRAQPQHF
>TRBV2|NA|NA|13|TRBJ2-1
TGTGCCAGCAGGGCGACTAGCTACAATGAGCAGTTCTTC
CASRATSYNEQFF
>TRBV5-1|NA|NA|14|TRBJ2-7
TGCGCCAGCAGCTTGAGGAGAGCGGTCGACGAGCAGTACTTC
CASSLRRAVDEQYF
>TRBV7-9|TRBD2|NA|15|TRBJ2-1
TGTGCCAGCAGCTTTAGCGGGGGGGGATACAATGAGCAGTTCTTC
CASSFSGGGYNEQFF
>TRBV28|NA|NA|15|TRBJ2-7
TGTGCCAGCAGGGTCGGCGGACTAACTTCCTACGAGCAGTACTTC
CASRVGGLTSYEQYF
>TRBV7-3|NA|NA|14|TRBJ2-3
TGTGCCAGCAGCTCTTGGGCTAGCACAGATACGCAGTATTTT
CASSSWASTDTQYF
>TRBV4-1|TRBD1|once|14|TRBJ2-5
TGCGCCAGCAGCCAGGGACAGGGGAGGGAGACCCAGTACTTC
CASSQGQGRETQYF
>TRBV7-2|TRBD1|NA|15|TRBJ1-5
TGTGCCAGCAGCTTAGGGACAGGGATCAATCAGCCCCAGCATTTT
CASSLGTGINQPQHF
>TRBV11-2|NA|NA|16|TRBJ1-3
TGTGCCAGCAGCTTAGATGGGTCGAGCTCTGGAAACACCATATATTTT
CASSLDGSSSGNTIYF
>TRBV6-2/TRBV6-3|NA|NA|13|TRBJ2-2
TGTGCCAGCAGTTACATGGCCCCCGGGGAGCTGTTTTTT
CASSYMAPGELFF
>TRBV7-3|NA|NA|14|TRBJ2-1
TGTGCCAGCAGTTCCGGGACCGTGTCCAATGAGCAGTTCTTC
CASSSGTVSNEQFF
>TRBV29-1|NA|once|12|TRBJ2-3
TGCAGCGTTGAAGAACCCCCCGATACGCAGTATTTT
CSVEEPPDTQYF
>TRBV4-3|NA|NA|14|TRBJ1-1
TGCGCCAGCAGCCAACTGGGTGGAGGCACTGAAGCTTTCTTT
CASSQLGGGTEAFF
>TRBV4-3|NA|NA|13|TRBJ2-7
TGCGCCAGCAGCCCTAGTGGTGGCTACGAGCAGTACTTC
CASSPSGGYEQYF
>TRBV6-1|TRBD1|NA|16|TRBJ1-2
TGTGCCAGCAGTGAAAGGGGGAGACAGGGGGCTGGCGGCTACACCTTC
CASSERGRQGAGGYTF
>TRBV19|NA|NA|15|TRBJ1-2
TGTGCCAGTAGGAGCCACCTATCATCTAACTATGGCTACACCTTC
CASRSHLSSNYGYTF
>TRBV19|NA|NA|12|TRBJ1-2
TGTGCCAGTACGGGGACTAACTATGGCTACACCTTC
CASTGTNYGYTF
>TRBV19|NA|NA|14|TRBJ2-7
TGTGCCAGTAGTATTGCAGGGAACTCCTACGAGCAGTACTTC
CASSIAGNSYEQYF
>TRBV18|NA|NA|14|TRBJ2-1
TGTGCCAGCTCACCACCGGCTAGCGTGATTGAGCAGTTCTTC
CASSPPASVIEQFF
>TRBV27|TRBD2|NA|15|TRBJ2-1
TGTGCCAGCAGTCAAAGACTAGCGGGGTTAAATGAGCAGTTCTTC
CASSQRLAGLNEQFF
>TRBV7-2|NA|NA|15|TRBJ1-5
TGTGCCAGCAGCATACAGGAGTCTAACAATCAGCCCCAGCATTTT
CASSIQESNNQPQHF
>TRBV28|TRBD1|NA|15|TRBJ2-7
TGTGCCAGCAGGGGACCCGGGACAGGGTACTACGAGCAGTACTTC
CASRGPGTGYYEQYF
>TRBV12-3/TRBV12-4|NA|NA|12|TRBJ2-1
TGTGCCAGCAGTTTATACCCCAATGAGCAGTTCTTC
CASSLYPNEQFF
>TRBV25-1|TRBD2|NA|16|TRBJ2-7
TGTGCCAGCAGTCCCTCGGGGGGGTTGAGCTCCTACGAGCAGTACTTC
CASSPSGGLSSYEQYF
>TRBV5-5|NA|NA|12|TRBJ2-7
TGTGCCAGCAGCTTGCTTGGCTACGAGCAGTACTTC
CASSLLGYEQYF
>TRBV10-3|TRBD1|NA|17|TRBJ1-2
TGTGCCATCAGCGTACCGGACAGGGGGGGTACGAACTATGGCTACACCTTC
CAISVPDRGGTNYGYTF
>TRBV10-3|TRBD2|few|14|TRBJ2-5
TGTGCCATCAGTGGAGTAGCGGGAGGAGAGACCCAGTACTTC
CAISGVAGGETQYF
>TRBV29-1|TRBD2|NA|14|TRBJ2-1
TGCAGCGTTGTCCCCGCTAGCGGGTTCAATGAGCAGTTCTTC
CSVVPASGFNEQFF
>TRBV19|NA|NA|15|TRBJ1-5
TGTGCCAGTAGTGGACTAAGGGGGGGAAATCAGCCCCAGCATTTT
CASSGLRGGNQPQHF
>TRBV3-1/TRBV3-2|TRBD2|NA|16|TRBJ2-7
TGTGCCAGCAGCCAAGAGTCGGGGGGGATTACCTACGAGCAGTACTTC
CASSQESGGITYEQYF
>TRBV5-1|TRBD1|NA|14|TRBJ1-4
TGCGCCAGCGCTGTCGGGACAGGGGAGGAAAAACTGTTTTTT
CASAVGTGEEKLFF
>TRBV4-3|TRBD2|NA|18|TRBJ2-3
TGCGCCAGCAGCCAAGATTACGGGACTAGCGGGGGCACAGATACGCAGTATTTT
CASSQDYGTSGGTDTQYF
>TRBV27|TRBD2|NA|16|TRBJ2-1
TGTGCCAGCAGTGTAAATAGCGGGAGGGGCTACAATGAGCAGTTCTTC
CASSVNSGRGYNEQFF
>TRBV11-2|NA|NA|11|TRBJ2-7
TGTGCCAGCAGCTTTACCCACGAGCAGTACTTC
CASSFTHEQYF
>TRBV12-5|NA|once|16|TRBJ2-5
TGTGCTAGTGGTTTGGTCGCCCCGGACAGACAAGAGACCCAGTACTTC
CASGLVAPDRQETQYF
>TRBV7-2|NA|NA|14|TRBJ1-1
TGTGCCAGCAGCTTTACAGGGCCGATCACTGAAGCTTTCTTT
CASSFTGPITEAFF
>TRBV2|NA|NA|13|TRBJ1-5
TGTGCCAGCAGTCGGGGGCCAAATCAGCCCCAGCATTTT
CASSRGPNQPQHF